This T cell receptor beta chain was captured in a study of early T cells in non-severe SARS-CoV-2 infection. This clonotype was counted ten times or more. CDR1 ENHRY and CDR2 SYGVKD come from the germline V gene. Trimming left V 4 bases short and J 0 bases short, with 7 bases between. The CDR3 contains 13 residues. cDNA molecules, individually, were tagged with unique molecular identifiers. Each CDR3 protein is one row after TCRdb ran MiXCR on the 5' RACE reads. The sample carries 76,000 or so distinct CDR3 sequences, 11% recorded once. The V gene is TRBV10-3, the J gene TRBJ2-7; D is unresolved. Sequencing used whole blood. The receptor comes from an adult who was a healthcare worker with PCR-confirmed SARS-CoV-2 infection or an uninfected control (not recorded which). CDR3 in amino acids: CAISVGDSYEQYF. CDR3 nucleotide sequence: TGTGCCATCAGTGTTGGGGACTCCTACGAGCAGTACTTC.